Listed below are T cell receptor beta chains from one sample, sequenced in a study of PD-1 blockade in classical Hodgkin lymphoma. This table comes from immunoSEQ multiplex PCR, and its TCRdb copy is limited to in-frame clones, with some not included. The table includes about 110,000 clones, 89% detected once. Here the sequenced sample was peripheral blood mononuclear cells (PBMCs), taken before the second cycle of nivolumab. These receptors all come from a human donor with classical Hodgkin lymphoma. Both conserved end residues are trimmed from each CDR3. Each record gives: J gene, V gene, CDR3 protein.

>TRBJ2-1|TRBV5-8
ASSLASAGANEQF
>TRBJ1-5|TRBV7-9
ASSLVGTVHIPQPQH
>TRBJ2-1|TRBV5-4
ASSFDSQRLHEQF
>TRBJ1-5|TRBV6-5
ASSVQGNQPQH
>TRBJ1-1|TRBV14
ASSQVQGSVTEAF
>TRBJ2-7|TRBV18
ASSPRGTRSAGEQY
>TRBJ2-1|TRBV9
ASSVVGQGGNEQF
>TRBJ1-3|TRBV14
ASSGRSTYSGNTIY
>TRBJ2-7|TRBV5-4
ASSLDRAYEQY
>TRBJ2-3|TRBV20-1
SRGTDTQY
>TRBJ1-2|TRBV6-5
ASSSMGQGGYT
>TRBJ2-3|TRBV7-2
ASSLGYRDRGPDTQY
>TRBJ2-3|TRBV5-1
ASSLGLAVRTDTQY
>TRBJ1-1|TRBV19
ATENKRGIYTEAF